This entry describes one T cell receptor beta chain. Antigen: not known. Next came a second PCR, run for about 7 to 12 cycles, which used a sample-barcoded 5' primer along with a J-beta primer mix. Every cDNA molecule bore a tag from a template-switch adaptor containing 12 random nucleotides. Each CDR3 protein is one row after TCRdb ran MiXCR on the 5' RACE reads. The table shows around 800,000 distinct CDR3 sequences, with 55% to 65% occurring only once. The record originates from a study of blood T cells in healthy people across ages. About the study: Template switching recovered approximately one barcoded beta molecule for every two T cells.

General study results and limits: Calculation of diversity from one million T cells yielded estimates considered to be underestimates.

Germline V gives CDR1 SGHTA, CDR2 FQGNSA. V was shortened by 1 base and J by 0 bases, with 10 bases between the two germline ends. The CDR3 runs 15 residues. The TCR sequence derives from a man aged 25 to 45 in good health. The sequenced sample consisted of blood. This rearrangement joins TRBV7-2 to TRBJ2-7, with D perhaps TRBD2 (5 bases). DNA of the CDR3: TGTGCCAGCAGCTTAGATTACGGAGGCTCCTACGAGCAGTACTTC. Encoded protein: CASSLDYGGSYEQYF.